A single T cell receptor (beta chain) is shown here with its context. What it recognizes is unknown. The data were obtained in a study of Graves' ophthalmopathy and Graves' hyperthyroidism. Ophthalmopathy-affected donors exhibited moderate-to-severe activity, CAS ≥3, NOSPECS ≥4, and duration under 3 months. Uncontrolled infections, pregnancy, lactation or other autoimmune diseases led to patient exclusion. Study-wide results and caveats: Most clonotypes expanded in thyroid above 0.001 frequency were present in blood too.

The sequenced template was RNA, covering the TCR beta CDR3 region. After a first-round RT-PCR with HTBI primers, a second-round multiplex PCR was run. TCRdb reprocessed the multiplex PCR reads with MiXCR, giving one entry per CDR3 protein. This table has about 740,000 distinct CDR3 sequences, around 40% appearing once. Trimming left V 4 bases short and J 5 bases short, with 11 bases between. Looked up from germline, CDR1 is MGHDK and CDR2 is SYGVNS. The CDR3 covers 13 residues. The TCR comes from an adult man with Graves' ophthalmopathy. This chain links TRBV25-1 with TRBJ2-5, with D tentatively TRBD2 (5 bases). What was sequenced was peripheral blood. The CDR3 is CASSAPSRETQYF. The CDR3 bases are TGTGCCAGCAGTGCCCCTAGCCGTGAGACCCAGTACTTC. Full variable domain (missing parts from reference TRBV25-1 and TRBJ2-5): EADIYQTPRYLVIGTGKKITLECSQTMGHDKMYWYQQDPGMELHLIHYSYGVNSTEKGDLSSESTVSRIRTEHFPLTLESARPSHTSQYLCASSAPSRETQYFGPGTRLLVL.